Listed below are T cell receptor beta chains from one sample, sequenced in a study of shared clonotypes between healthy human individuals. Method: immunoSEQ multiplex PCR; TCRdb's copy keeps in-frame clones and lacks some. The sample yields hundreds of thousands of clones, about 95% seen once. The sample was naive CD8+ T cells sorted from blood. These receptors originate from a woman younger than 45 in good health. CDR3s include the opening cysteine and the closing phenylalanine or tryptophan. A D gene is named only where the DNA matches it firmly. Clone size is not always given. Where it is, it says once, few, many or a class for expanded clones.

j_call | d_call | clone_size | v_call | cdr3_length | cdr3_nt | cdr3_aa
TRBJ1-1 | - | few | TRBV20-1 | 11 | TGCAGTGCTTTCCTAAACACTGAAGCTTTCTTT | CSAFLNTEAFF
TRBJ2-7 | - | - | TRBV5-4 | 11 | TGTGCCAGCAGCCTTTCGGGCGAGCAGTACTTC | CASSLSGEQYF
TRBJ1-1 | - | - | TRBV28 | 13 | TGTGCCAGCAGTACTCTCGGGGGACCTGAAGCTTTCTTT | CASSTLGGPEAFF
TRBJ1-6 | - | - | TRBV28 | 18 | TGTGCCAGCAGTTTCGGGGGCAGGGGCACATTTTCTGGATCACCCCTCCACTTT | CASSFGGRGTFSGSPLHF
TRBJ2-1 | TRBD2 | - | TRBV7-9 | 16 | TGTGCCAGCAGCTTAGAAGGACTAGCGGGATACAATGAGCAGTTCTTC | CASSLEGLAGYNEQFF
TRBJ2-7 | - | - | TRBV2 | 14 | TGTGCCAGCAGTGAACCCGATAGCTCCTACGAGCAGTACTTC | CASSEPDSSYEQYF
TRBJ2-7 | - | - | TRBV5-6 | 13 | TGTGCCAGCAGTGCCGGGTCAGCATACGAGCAGTACTTC | CASSAGSAYEQYF
TRBJ2-2 | TRBD2 | - | TRBV10-3 | 13 | TGTGCCATCGGCGGGAGTGACACCGGGGAGCTGTTTTTT | CAIGGSDTGELFF
TRBJ2-2 | - | - | TRBV5-1 | 14 | TGCGCCAGCAGCTTGGCCGGCGGGACCGGGGAGCTGTTTTTT | CASSLAGGTGELFF
TRBJ2-1 | - | - | TRBV19 | 13 | TGTGCCAGTAGACCCCCTCAAGAAGATGAGCAGTTCTTC | CASRPPQEDEQFF
TRBJ2-3 | - | - | TRBV16 | 13 | TGTGCCAGCAGCCAATTGAGAGTAGATACGCAGTATTTT | CASSQLRVDTQYF
TRBJ2-7 | - | - | TRBV28 | 17 | TGTGCCAGCAGCCTCGGGCTCAGCGGACCCAGCTCCTACGAGCAGTACTTC | CASSLGLSGPSSYEQYF
TRBJ2-7 | TRBD2 | - | TRBV6-1 | 18 | TGTGCCAGCAGTGCTCCCCCCTGGGTAGCGGGGGGCTCCTACGAGCAGTACTTC | CASSAPPWVAGGSYEQYF
TRBJ1-5 | - | - | TRBV6-8 | 15 | TGTGCCACCACCCGAGGGCCCTATAGCAATCAGCCCCAGCATTTT | CATTRGPYSNQPQHF
TRBJ1-1 | - | - | TRBV11-2 | 14 | TGTGCCAGCAGCGGGAGGGATGGAGTCCCGACGGCTTTCTTT | CASSGRDGVPTAFF
TRBJ1-1 | - | - | TRBV4-1 | 14 | TGCGCCAGCAGCCAAACGGGTAGGCCCAATGAAGCTTTCTTT | CASSQTGRPNEAFF
TRBJ1-2 | TRBD1 | - | TRBV29-1 | 17 | TGCAGCGTTGAAGGCAACCCGGGGGACAGGAGACTCTGGGGTAGGACCTTC | CSVEGNPGDRRLWGRTF
TRBJ2-7 | TRBD1 | - | TRBV27 | 14 | TGTGCCAGCAGCCTCCGGGACAGGGGCTACGAGCAGTACTTC | CASSLRDRGYEQYF
TRBJ1-5 | - | - | TRBV6-5 | 15 | TGTGCCAGCAGTTACAGTTCAGGGCTAGGGCAGCCCCAGCATTTT | CASSYSSGLGQPQHF
TRBJ1-1 | - | - | TRBV9 | 18 | TGTGCCAGCAGCGTAGCTACCAGGGCGGGCCTAAGCGGCACTGAAGCTTTCTTT | CASSVATRAGLSGTEAFF
TRBJ2-2 | - | - | TRBV7-8 | 14 | TGTGCCAGCAGCCCACTTGGCCGGACCGGGGAGCTGTTTTTT | CASSPLGRTGELFF
TRBJ2-2 | - | - | TRBV5-6 | 13 | TGTGCCAGCAGTCCAGGATACACCGGGGAGCTGTTTTTT | CASSPGYTGELFF